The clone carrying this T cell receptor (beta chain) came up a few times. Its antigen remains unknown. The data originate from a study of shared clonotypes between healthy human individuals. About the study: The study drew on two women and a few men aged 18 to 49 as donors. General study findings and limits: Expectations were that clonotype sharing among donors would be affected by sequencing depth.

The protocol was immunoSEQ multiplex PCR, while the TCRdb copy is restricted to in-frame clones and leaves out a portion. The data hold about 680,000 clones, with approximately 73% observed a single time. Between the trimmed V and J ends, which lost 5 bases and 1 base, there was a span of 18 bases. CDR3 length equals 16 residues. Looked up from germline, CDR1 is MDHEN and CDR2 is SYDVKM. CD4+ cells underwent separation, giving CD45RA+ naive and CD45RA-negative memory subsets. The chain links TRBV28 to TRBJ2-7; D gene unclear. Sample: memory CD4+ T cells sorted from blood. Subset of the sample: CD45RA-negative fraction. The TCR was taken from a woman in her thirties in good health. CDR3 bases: TGTGCCAGCAGTCCTCCGTACTTGGCCCCGTCCTACGAGCAGTACTTC. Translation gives CASSPPYLAPSYEQYF.